This record concerns one T cell receptor (beta chain) sequence. Antigen: not known. This sample stems from a study of shared clonotypes between healthy human individuals. As for the study in general: The cohort comprised a couple of women and three men. Their ages spanned 18 to 49 years. Study findings and constraints: In contrast to clonotypes shared by all four donors, non-shared clonotypes had lower generation probabilities. In general, naive subsets displayed greater estimated richness than memory subsets did.

Unmatched junction bases numbered 9, after V lost 1 base and J lost 2 bases. The CDR3 spans 17 residues. CDR1 is SGHVS, CDR2 FQNEAQ, per germline. Genomic DNA of each subset was evenly split across several immunoSEQ plates. Using immunoSEQ multiplex PCR, the repertoire was profiled, and TCRdb retains in-frame clones only, with some absent. The sample lists about 1.5 million clones, around 98% occurring once. This TCR was recovered from a man younger than 45 in good health. Sequenced sample: naive CD4+ T cells sorted from blood. Subset specified: CD45RA+ positively selected. The chain couples TRBV7-8 to TRBJ2-7; TRBD2 aligns across 9 bases. CDR3 in amino acids: CASSLERLAGITYEQYF. The DNA for the CDR3 is TGTGCCAGCAGCTTAGAGAGGCTAGCGGGAATAACCTACGAGCAGTACTTC. Full variable domain (remainder filled in from reference TRBV7-8 and TRBJ2-7): GAGVSQSPRYKVAKRGQDVALRCDPISGHVSLFWYQQALGQGPEFLTYFQNEAQLDKSGLPSDRFFAERPEGSVSTLKIQRTQQEDSAVYLCASSLERLAGITYEQYFGPGTRLTVT.